The sample holds one count of the clone carrying this T cell receptor (beta chain). The sample comes from a study of blood T cell repertoires in COVID-19. As for the study in general: COVID-19 samples, acute and convalescent, were from the United States, Italy and Spain.

Original handling: Using reference gene primer amplification, nucleated cell counts were estimated. Only in-frame clones appear in the TCRdb table, and some are missing; sequencing was by immunoSEQ multiplex PCR. D and trimming were read from the DNA, whereas the V and J calls and clone size are those reported in that table. Of 150,000 to 200,000 clones in the sample, about nine tenths were seen once. Germline values: CDR1 SGHRS, CDR2 YFSETQ. After removal of 4 bases from V and 6 bases from J, the junction contained 7 bases not matched to a gene. This CDR3 contains 14 residues. The chain is built from TRBV5-1 and TRBJ1-5; TRBD1 matches at 7 bases. This clonotype was sampled from a man aged 55 to 70 with active or convalescent COVID-19. Input material: peripheral blood. This CDR3 reads CASSERQGSQPQHF. The CDR3 DNA is TGCGCCAGCAGCGAACGACAGGGCAGTCAGCCCCAGCATTTT.